This T cell receptor (beta chain) was sequenced in a study of PD-1 blockade in mismatch repair-deficient tumors. Study observations and caveats: Tumor-resident clones, often absent from pretreatment blood, expanded after pembrolizumab and then contracted.

TCR sequencing covered a few patients who responded to pembrolizumab. This CDR3 has 14 amino acids. V shed 0 bases, J shed 5 bases, and the junction held 3 bases outside the gene matches. Points on this clone: As yet, its antigen is unknown.

TCRdb's table, derived via immunoSEQ multiplex PCR, lists solely in-frame clones and lacks some. Here the sample spans 100,000 to 150,000 clones, 86% being singletons. The receptor was derived from an adult with mismatch repair-deficient cancer. V usage is TRBV5-3 and J usage is TRBJ2-7, with 9 bases identical to TRBD2. TRBV5-3 is labeled an ORF, and its function is uncertain. This material consisted of peripheral blood, taken 44 weeks after starting pembrolizumab. Here the CDR3 reads CARSLGGRGNEQYF. CDR3 nucleotides: TGTGCCAGAAGCTTGGGCGGGAGGGGAAACGAGCAGTACTTC.